This TCR beta chain was captured in a study of identical twins. This clonotype appeared a few times. TCRdb fed the 5' RACE reads into MiXCR, producing one record per CDR3 protein. The profile shows about 550,000 distinct CDR3 sequences, about a fifth of them singletons. These data are also associated with another study on yellow fever vaccine responses in identical twins.

This TCR came from a woman younger than 30 in good health. The sequencing sample was made of CD4+ T cells sorted from blood.

The DNA for the CDR3 is TGTGCCACCAGTGACCGGAGCCCGTGGGGGCAGTATTTT. Residues: CATSDRSPWGQYF. The chain carries TRBV24-1 and TRBJ2-3; D remains ambiguous. V was cut by 4 bases and J by 11 bases, with 15 bases left in between. Germline values: CDR1 KGHDR, CDR2 SFDVKD. The CDR3 covers 13 residues.